The clone carrying this TCR beta chain was counted a single time. The data belong to a study of cytomegalovirus exposure and HLA in healthy donors. Study in general: From 190 million or so T cells, an earlier analysis saw roughly 100 million unique TCR beta sequences.

The PCR used 60 Vbeta and 13 Jbeta primers. Using immunoSEQ multiplex PCR, the repertoire was profiled, and TCRdb retains in-frame clones only, with some absent. The sample consists of around 140,000 clones, 73% of them appearing once. CDR1 is LNHDA, CDR2 SQIVND, per germline (reference sequence). Trimming cost V 7 bases and J 9 bases; bases outside gene matches: 7. This CDR3 has 14 residues. This TCR derives from a young woman in good health and CMV-seronegative. The material sequenced was PBMCs. The chain joins TRBV19 to TRBJ1-6; TRBD1 matches 9 bases. The CDR3 loop is CASTGTGMGSPLHF. The CDR3 coding sequence is TGTGCCAGTACCGGGACAGGGATGGGTTCACCCCTCCACTTT.